This T cell receptor beta chain was observed in a study of CD39 and CD103 CD8 tumor-infiltrating T cells. Background on the study: Shown patients: HPV-positive HNSCC, HPV-negative HNSCC, ovarian cancer, melanoma.

Findings and caveats of the study: DP TIL clonotypes were rarely found in blood or uninvolved lymph node. DP CD8 TILs seemed more oligoclonal than DN, SP and blood memory CD8.

Within the sample, this clone is large. What it binds is not known. T lymphocytes were enriched from thawed cells by negative selection, adding EpCAM beads for tumor-infiltrating lymphocytes. Method: immunoSEQ multiplex PCR; TCRdb's copy keeps in-frame clones and lacks some. The repertoire holds more than 950 clones, with 35% to 40% as singletons. CDR1 and CDR2 (germline): LNHDA, SQIVND (reference sequence). This CDR3 region has 17 residues. V gave up 5 bases and J gave up 4 bases; unmatched junction bases: 16. Material for sequencing was CD39- CD103- CD8+ T cells sorted from the tumor. Documented subset: CD103-CD39- double-negative CD45RA- CD8 T cells. The chain couples TRBV19 to TRBJ1-2, with TRBD1 matching 7 bases. This TCR was sampled from a human donor with melanoma. CDR3 coding DNA: TGTGCCAGTAGTCCGCGGACAGGTTTGGCTATGCGCTATGGCTACACCTTC. It is translated as CASSPRTGLAMRYGYTF.